This note documents a single T cell receptor (beta chain) sequence. The clone's antigen remains unknown. Per-nucleotide qualities are absent, and no much larger clonotype sits a single base away. The CDR3 regions of human TCRbeta chains were subjected to immunosequencing. The original methods were these. Repertoire TCRs were matched against a reference library of SARS-CoV-2-specific TCRs generated with the MIRA antigen-specificity platform. Breadth was defined as the fraction of unique TCRs that were SARS-CoV-2-associated, and depth was defined as the fraction of total T cells that were SARS-CoV-2-associated. Using the MIRA data, each spike-specific TCR was assigned both to the spike region to which the TCR was reactive and to a CD4 or CD8 class. Log10-transformed breadth and depth values were compared by one-way ANOVA with Sidak's multiple comparisons tests. In TCRdb, the immuneACCESS table is reduced to in-frame sequences with V and J assigned. These tables do not hold every clone; where another copy was compared, an unresolved V gene accounts for under half, and the others remain unexplained. That table furnishes V, J and clone size, whereas the DNA furnished D and trimming. This sample holds more than 60,000 clones; about 90% were observed only once. Over 20% of the sample belongs to the ten largest clones.

This sample was taken from a study of T cell responses to AZD1222 COVID-19 vaccine (dated by TCRdb to 2020 to 2023). Background on the whole study: AZD1222 recipients given second doses at about 4 weeks or at about 12 weeks were pooled, since spike-specific TCR depth and breadth were not found to differ between the two schedules. A total of 233 trial participants underwent TCR sequencing, of whom some 210 received two doses of AZD1222 and about 26 received two doses of the MenACWY control vaccine. Trial participants were enrolled by age into 18-55, 56-69 and 70-plus year subgroups, with approximately 150, 28 and 58 TCR-sequenced participants respectively.

The time point label on this specimen signifies: baseline before first vaccination. Vaccinee samples were obtained from the UK trials COV001 and COV002, which included a single-blind randomized controlled phase 2/3 trial of AZD1222 (ChAdOx1 nCoV-19) in healthy adults. Trial participant PBMC samples were collected at day 0 and day 28 after the second dose for TCRbeta chain sequencing. V lost 4 bases and J lost 5 bases; the stretch between them is 23 bases long. As encoded in the germline V gene (reference sequence), CDR1 is LGHDT while CDR2 is YNNKEL. From the cysteine up to the phenylalanine, the CDR3 has a length of 17 residues. Only CDR3 DNA is held: 51 bases, read in frame from base 1. General conclusions and limits of the study: Most participants were white British and females outnumbered males, and the authors suggested that clonal diversity may have been underestimated. Reportedly, almost half of the unique spike-specific TCRs recognized epitopes lying outside the regions that are mutated in the B.1.351 and B.1.1.7 variants. Because no day 14 peak-response samples were available, the repertoires could be characterized only after the peak T cell response. Conclusions about previously exposed vaccinees were limited because only six AZD1222 recipients were SARS-CoV-2 seropositive at baseline. After two AZD1222 doses, spike-specific TCR breadth and depth were significantly higher than at day 0 and than in MenACWY recipients. In the small 56-69-year group, the increase in depth fell short of significance, most likely because of low power. The vaccine-associated CD4 TCRs covered the entire spike protein, and the dominant responses fell in regions 160-218 and 743-854.

The material sequenced was peripheral blood, taken on day 0 of AZD1222 vaccination. This sequence originates from an adult in good health. The chain is made from TRBV3-1 (or the pseudogene TRBV3-2) and TRBJ2-5, and TRBD1 may be the D gene, going by 8 matching bases. This receptor carries the CDR3 CASSRVLGTGGVETQYF. The DNA reads as follows: TGTGCCAGCAGCCGGGTGCTAGGTACAGGGGGGGTGGAGACCCAGTACTTC.